The T cell receptor beta chain described here comes from a study of blood T cell repertoires in COVID-19. Libraries were prepared by immunoSEQ multiplex PCR; TCRdb keeps only in-frame clonotypes and omits some of them. The sample comprises some 290,000 clones, just under 90% of which are singletons, and approximately 12% rests with the top ten. This clone was observed once. Seattle cases were enrolled at active infection and followed longitudinally. The TCR originated in a young woman with COVID-19, enrolled during active disease. Source material: peripheral blood.

Here the CDR3 DNA reads TGTGCCAGCAGCGTAGGAGGGCTAGCGGGCCACCAAGAGACCCAGTACTTC. It encodes CASSVGGLAGHQETQYF. The V and J genes are TRBV9 and TRBJ2-5, with 8 bases lining up with TRBD2. The CDR3 is made up of 17 amino acids. Germline V gene lookup returns CDR1 SGDLS and CDR2 YYNGEE. The ends lost 0 bases at V and 0 bases at J; junction bases unmatched: 7.